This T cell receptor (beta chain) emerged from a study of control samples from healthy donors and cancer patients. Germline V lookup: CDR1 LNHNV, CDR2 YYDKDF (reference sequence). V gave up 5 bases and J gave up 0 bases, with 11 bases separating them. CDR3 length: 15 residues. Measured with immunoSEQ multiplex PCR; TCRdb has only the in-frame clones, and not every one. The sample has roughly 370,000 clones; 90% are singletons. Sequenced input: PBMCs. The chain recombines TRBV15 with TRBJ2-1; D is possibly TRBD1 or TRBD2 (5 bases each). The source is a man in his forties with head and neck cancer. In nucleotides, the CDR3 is TGTGCCACCAGCCCCCTGGGGGTCTCCTACAATGAGCAGTTCTTC. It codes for CATSPLGVSYNEQFF.